A single sample is the source of the 7 T cell receptor beta chains below, sequenced in a study of blood T cells in healthy people across ages. Combining a sample-barcoded 5' primer with a J-beta primer mix, a second PCR ran for roughly 7 to 12 cycles. In TCRdb, the 5' RACE reads were re-called with MiXCR into one record per CDR3 protein. The data hold approximately 730,000 distinct CDR3 sequences, with approximately 53% observed a single time. What was sequenced was blood. The receptors come from a man older than 75 in good health.

This clonotype came up a few times. CDR3 protein: CASSWAGAGEQFF. The CDR3 nucleotides are TGTGCCAGCAGCTGGGCGGGAGCAGGCGAGCAGTTCTTC. J is TRBJ2-1 and V is TRBV5-6; TRBD2 agrees at 7 bases. The length of the CDR3 is 13 residues. Germline lookup yields CDR1 SGHDT and CDR2 YYEEEE. J gave up 10 bases and V 3 bases, and 7 bases lay outside the gene matches.

The J gene is TRBJ2-5, the V gene TRBV20-1; 7 nucleotides line up with TRBD2. The end of the DNA is better explained by TRBJ2-7, so the J call may be wrong. The germline CDR1 and CDR2 sequences are DFQATT and SNEGSKA (reference sequence). CDR3 size: 12 residues. CDR3 DNA: TGCAGTGCCACCTGGGGGGGGAGCGAGCAGTACTTC. Translation gives CSATWGGSEQYF.

The table lists this clonotype with a few counts. The rearrangement joins TRBV5-1 to TRBJ2-7, with D perhaps assigned TRBD1 or TRBD2 (5 bases each). This CDR3 region has 15 residues. V gave up 1 base and J gave up 1 base, with 12 bases separating them. Germline assignment: CDR1 SGHRS and CDR2 YFSETQ. The CDR3 bases are TGCGCCAGCAGCTTGCGGGACCTTCGGTCCTACGAGCAGTACTTC. Translated, it gives CASSLRDLRSYEQYF.

This clonotype came up once. The chain combines TRBV12-3 or TRBV12-4 with TRBJ2-1; D may be TRBD1 or TRBD2 (5 bases each). The V gene lost 1 base and the J gene lost 9 bases, with 13 bases spanning the gap. The length of the CDR3 is 14 residues. In DNA, the CDR3 is TGTGCCAGCAGTTTAGTATCGGCAGGGACTGAGCAGTTCTTC. It codes for CASSLVSAGTEQFF.

The chain links TRBV28 to TRBJ2-5, with D maybe TRBD2 (6 bases). The V gene's germline CDR1 is MDHEN and CDR2 SYDVKM. Trimming stripped 5 bases from V and 11 bases from J, with 24 bases between. The CDR3 loop spans 15 amino acids. CDR3 sequence (DNA): TGTGCCAGCAGTCCCCATCATCCGACTAGATTGGAGCAGTACTTC. It codes for CASSPHHPTRLEQYF.

This clonotype was counted once. This rearrangement joins TRBV6-5 to TRBJ2-5, with D unclear. Per germline, CDR1 MNHEY and CDR2 SVGAGI. Trimming took off 8 bases at V and 2 bases at J, with 9 bases between the two ends. The CDR3 is 12 amino acids. The CDR3 nucleotides are TGTGCCAGCCGGGCAAAACAAGAGACCCAGTACTTC. Amino acid sequence: CASRAKQETQYF.

The chain is built from TRBV7-2 and TRBJ2-5; D remains unclear. The germline CDR1 and CDR2 sequences are SGHTA and FQGNSA. V shed 4 bases and J shed 2 bases, with 11 bases lying between them. CDR3 length: 14 amino acids. CDR3 DNA sequence: TGTGCCAGCAGCTATTTCGGACGGCAAGAGACCCAGTACTTC. This translates into CASSYFGRQETQYF.